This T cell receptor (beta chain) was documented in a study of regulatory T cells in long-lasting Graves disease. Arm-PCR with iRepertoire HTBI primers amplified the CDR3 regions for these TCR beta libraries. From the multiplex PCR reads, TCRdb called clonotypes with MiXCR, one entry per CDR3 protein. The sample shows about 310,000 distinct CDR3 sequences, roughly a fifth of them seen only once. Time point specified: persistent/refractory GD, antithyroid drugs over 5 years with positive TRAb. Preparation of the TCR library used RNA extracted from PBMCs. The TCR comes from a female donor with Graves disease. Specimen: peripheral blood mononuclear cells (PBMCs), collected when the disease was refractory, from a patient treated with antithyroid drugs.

The chain's CDR3 is CASSPLSGSTYEQYF. CDR3 coding DNA: TGTGCCAGCAGCCCCCTAAGCGGGAGCACCTACGAGCAGTACTTC. The chain combines TRBV7-9 with TRBJ2-7; 8 positions match TRBD2. The CDR3 is 15 residues long. Germline loops: CDR1 SEHNR, CDR2 FQNEAQ (reference sequence). V lost 5 bases, J lost 2 bases, and 8 bases stayed unmatched.